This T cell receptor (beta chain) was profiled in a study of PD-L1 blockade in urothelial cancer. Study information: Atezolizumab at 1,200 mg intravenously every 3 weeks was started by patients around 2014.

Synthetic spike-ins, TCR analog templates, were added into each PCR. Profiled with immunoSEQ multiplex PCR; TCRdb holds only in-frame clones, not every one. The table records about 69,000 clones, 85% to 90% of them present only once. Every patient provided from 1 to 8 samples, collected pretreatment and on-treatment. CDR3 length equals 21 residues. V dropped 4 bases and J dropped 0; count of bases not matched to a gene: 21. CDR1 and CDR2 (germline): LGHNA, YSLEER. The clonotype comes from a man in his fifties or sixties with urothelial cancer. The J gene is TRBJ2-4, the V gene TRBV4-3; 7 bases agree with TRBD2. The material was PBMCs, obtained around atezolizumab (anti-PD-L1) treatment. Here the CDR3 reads CASSPDLGLAVESGAKNIQYF. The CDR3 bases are TGCGCCAGCAGCCCGGATTTAGGGCTAGCGGTAGAGAGTGGAGCCAAAAACATTCAGTACTTC.